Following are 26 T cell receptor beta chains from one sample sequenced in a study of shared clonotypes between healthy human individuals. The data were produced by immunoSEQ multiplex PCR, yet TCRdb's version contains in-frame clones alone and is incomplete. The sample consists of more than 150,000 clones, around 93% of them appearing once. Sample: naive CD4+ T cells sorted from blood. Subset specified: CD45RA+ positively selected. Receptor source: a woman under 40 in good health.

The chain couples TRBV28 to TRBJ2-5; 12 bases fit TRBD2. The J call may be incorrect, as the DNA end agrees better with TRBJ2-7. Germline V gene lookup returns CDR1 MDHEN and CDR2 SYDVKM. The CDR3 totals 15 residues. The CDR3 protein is CASSLTSGSSVEQYF. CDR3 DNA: TGTGCCAGCAGTTTGACTAGCGGGAGTTCTGTCGAGCAGTACTTC.

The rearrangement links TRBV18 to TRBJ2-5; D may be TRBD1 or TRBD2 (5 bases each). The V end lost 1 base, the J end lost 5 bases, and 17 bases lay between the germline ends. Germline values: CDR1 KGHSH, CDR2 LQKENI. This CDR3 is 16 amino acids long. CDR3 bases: TGTGCCAGCTCACCACTGACCGGGACGGGGATGGAGACCCAGTACTTC. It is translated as CASSPLTGTGMETQYF. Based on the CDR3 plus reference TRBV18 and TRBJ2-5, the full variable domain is NAGVMQNPRHLVRRRGQEARLRCSPMKGHSHVYWYRQLPEEGLKFMVYLQKENIIDESGMPKERFSAEFPKEGPSILRIQQVVRGDSAAYFCASSPLTGTGMETQYFGPGTRLLVL.

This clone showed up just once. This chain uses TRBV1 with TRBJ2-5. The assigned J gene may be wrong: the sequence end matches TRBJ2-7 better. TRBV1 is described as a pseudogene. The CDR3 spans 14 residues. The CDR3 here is CTSSQDPSSYEQYF. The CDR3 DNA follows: TGCACCAGCAGCCAAGATCCCAGCTCCTACGAGCAGTACTTC.

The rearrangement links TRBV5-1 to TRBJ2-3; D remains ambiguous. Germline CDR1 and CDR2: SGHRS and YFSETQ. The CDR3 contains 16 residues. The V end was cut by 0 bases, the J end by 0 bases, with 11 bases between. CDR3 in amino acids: CASSLVTPPSTDTQYF. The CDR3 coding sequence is TGCGCCAGCAGCTTGGTTACGCCACCTAGCACAGATACGCAGTATTTT.

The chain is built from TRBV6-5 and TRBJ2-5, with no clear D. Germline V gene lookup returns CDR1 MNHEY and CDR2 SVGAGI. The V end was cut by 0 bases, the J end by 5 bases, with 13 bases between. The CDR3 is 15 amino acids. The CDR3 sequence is CASSYSGARLETQYF. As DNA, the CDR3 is TGTGCCAGCAGTTACTCCGGAGCGCGACTGGAGACCCAGTACTTC.

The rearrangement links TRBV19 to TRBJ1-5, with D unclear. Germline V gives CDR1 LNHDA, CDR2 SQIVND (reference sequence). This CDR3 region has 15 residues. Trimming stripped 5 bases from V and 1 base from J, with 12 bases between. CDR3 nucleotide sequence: TGTGCCAGTAGTGAACAGCTTCCCAGCAATCAGCCCCAGCATTTT. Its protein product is CASSEQLPSNQPQHF.

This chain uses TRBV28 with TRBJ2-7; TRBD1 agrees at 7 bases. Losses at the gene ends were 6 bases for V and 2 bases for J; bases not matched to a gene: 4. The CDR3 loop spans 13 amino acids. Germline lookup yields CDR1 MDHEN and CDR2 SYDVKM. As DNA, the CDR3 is TGTGCCAGCAGGGGGACAGCCGCCTACGAGCAGTACTTC. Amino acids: CASRGTAAYEQYF. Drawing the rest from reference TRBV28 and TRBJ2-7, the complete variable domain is DVKVTQSSRYLVKRTGEKVFLECVQDMDHENMFWYRQDPGLGLRLIYFSYDVKMKEKGDIPEGYSVSREKKERFSLILESASTNQTSMYLCASRGTAAYEQYFGPGTRLTVT.

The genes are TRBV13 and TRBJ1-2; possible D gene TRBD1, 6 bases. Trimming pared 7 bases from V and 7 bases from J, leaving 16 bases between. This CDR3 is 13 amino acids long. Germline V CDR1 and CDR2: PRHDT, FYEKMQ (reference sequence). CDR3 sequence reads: CASKGPGAGGYTF. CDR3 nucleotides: TGTGCCAGCAAGGGCCCAGGGGCCGGTGGCTACACCTTC.

Here the CDR3 DNA reads TGCGCCAGCAGCCCTGGGACGGGAAATCAGCCCCAGCATTTT. It yields the protein CASSPGTGNQPQHF. V and J are TRBV5-1 and TRBJ1-5; D possibly corresponds to TRBD1 (5 bases). V lost 4 bases, J lost 4 bases, and 12 bases lay in between. This CDR3 is built from 14 residues. Germline V gives CDR1 SGHRS, CDR2 YFSETQ.

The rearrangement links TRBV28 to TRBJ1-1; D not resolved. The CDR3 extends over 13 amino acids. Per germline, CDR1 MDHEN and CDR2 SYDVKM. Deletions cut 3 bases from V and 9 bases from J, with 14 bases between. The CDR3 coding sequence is TGTGCCAGCAGTTTTCCTGACTTGACCAAAGCTTTCTTT. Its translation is CASSFPDLTKAFF.

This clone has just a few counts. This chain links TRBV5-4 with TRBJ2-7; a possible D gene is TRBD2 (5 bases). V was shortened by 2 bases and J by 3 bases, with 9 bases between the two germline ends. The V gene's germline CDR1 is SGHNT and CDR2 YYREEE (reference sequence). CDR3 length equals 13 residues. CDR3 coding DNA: TGTGCCAGCAGCTTAGAAACTAGCTACGAGCAGTACTTC. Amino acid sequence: CASSLETSYEQYF.

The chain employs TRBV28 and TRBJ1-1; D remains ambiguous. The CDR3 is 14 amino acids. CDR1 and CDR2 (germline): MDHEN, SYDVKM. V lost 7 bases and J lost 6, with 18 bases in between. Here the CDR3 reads CASTTVLGFSEAFF. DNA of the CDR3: TGTGCCAGCACTACGGTCCTTGGATTCTCTGAAGCTTTCTTT.

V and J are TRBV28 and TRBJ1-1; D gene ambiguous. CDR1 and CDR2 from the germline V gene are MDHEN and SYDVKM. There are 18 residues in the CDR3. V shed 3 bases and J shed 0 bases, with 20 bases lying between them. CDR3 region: CASSFLFGRESMNTEAFF. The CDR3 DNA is TGTGCCAGCAGTTTTTTATTCGGAAGGGAATCCATGAACACTGAAGCTTTCTTT.

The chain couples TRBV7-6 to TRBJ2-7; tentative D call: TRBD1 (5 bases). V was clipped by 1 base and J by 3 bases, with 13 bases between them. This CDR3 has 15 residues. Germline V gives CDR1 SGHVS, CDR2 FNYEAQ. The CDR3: CASSLGTPNHYEQYF. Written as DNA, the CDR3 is TGTGCCAGCAGCTTAGGGACACCTAATCACTACGAGCAGTACTTC.

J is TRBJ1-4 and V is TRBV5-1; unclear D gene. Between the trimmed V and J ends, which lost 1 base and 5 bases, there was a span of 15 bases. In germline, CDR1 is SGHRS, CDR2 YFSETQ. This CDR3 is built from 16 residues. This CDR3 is CASSLSSLSRNEKLFF. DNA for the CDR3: TGCGCCAGCAGCTTGAGCTCCTTAAGTCGGAATGAAAAACTGTTTTTT.

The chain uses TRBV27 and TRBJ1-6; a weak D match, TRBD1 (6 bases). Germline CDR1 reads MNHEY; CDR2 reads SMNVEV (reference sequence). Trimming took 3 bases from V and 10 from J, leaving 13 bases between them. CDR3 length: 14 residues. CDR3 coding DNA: TGTGCCAGCAGTTTTAGGGGGGAATACTCACCCCTCCACTTT. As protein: CASSFRGEYSPLHF.

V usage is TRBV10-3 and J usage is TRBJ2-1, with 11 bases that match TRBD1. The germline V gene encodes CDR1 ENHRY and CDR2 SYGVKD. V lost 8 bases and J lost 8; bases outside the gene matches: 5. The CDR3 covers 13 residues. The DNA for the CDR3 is TGTGCCATCTCTGGACAGGGGGCAGATGAGCAGTTCTTC. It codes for CAISGQGADEQFF.

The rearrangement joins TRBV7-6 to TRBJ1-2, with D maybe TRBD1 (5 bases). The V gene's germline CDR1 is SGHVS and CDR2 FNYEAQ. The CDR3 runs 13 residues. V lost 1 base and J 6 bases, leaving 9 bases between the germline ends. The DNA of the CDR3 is TGTGCCAGCAGCTTAGTCGGGGGGGATGGCTACACCTTC. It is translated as CASSLVGGDGYTF.

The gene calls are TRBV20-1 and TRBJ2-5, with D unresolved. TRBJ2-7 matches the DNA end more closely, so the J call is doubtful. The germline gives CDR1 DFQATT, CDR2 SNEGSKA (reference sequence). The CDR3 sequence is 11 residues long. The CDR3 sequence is CSAMGSYEQYF. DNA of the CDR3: TGCAGTGCTATGGGAAGCTACGAGCAGTACTTC.

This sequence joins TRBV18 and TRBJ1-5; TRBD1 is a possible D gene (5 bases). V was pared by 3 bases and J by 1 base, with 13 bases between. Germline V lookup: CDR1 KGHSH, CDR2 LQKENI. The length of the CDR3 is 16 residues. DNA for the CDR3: TGTGCCAGCTCACCTCCAGGGACTAACAGCAATCAGCCCCAGCATTTT. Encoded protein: CASSPPGTNSNQPQHF.

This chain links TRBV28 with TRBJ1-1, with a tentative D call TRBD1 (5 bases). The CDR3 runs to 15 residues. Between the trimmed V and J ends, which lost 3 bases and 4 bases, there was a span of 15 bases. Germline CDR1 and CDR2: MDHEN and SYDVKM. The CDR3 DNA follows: TGTGCCAGCAGTTTTTCCGGGGGGGGACTCACTGAAGCTTTCTTT. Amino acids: CASSFSGGGLTEAFF.

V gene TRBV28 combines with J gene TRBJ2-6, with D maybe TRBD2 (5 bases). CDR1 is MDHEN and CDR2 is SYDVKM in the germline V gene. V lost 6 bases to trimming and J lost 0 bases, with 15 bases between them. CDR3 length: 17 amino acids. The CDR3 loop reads CASSRSGWGSGANVLTF. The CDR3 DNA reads TGTGCCAGCAGCCGGAGCGGCTGGGGCTCTGGGGCCAACGTCCTGACTTTC.

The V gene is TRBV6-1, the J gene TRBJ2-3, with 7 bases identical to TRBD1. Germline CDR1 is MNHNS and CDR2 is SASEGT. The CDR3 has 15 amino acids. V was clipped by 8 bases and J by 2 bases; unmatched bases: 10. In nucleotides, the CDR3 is TGTGCCAGCGGAATCTTGGGGACAGACACAGATACGCAGTATTTT. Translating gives CASGILGTDTDTQYF.

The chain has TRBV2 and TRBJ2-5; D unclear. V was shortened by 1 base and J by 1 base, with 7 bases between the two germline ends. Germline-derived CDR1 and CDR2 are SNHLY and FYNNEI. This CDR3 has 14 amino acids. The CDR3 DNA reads TGTGCCAGCAGTGAAGGATCGACCCAAGAGACCCAGTACTTC. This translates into CASSEGSTQETQYF.

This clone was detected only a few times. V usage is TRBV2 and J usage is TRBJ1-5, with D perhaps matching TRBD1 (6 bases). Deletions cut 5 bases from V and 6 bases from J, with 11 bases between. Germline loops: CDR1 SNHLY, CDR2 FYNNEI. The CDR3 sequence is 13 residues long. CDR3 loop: CASSTQGPQPQHF. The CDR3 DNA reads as TGTGCCAGCAGTACCCAGGGGCCTCAGCCCCAGCATTTT.

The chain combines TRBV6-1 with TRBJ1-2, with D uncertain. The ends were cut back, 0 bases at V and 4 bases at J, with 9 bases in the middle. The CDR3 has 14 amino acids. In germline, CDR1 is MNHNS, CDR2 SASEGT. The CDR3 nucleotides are TGTGCCAGCAGTGAAGCAACTCCCCCCTATGGCTACACCTTC. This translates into CASSEATPPYGYTF.